This is a list of T cell receptor beta chains from one sample in a study of T cell changes during pregnancy in multiple sclerosis. The data were produced by immunoSEQ multiplex PCR, yet TCRdb's version contains in-frame clones alone and is incomplete. The repertoire holds just under 95,000 clones, almost 95% seen once, with 2.6% in the top ten. Material: peripheral blood, obtained in the first trimester of pregnancy. The source of these receptors is a female donor with multiple sclerosis, enrolled in a pregnancy study. The CDR3 runs from the conserved cysteine through the conserved F or W. The order of the fields is clone size, V gene, CDR3 length, J gene, D gene, CDR3 protein, CDR3 DNA. The D gene is left open where the match is weak. Size is omitted from some rows. Given values are once, few, many or a class for expanded clones.

>.|TRBV27|16|TRBJ2-6|.
CASSSTGLSGANVLTF
TGTGCCAGCAGTTCGACAGGACTCTCTGGGGCCAACGTCCTGACTTTC
>.|TRBV19|13|TRBJ1-4|.
CASSRGRGEKLFF
TGTGCCAGTAGCAGGGGCCGAGGGGAAAAACTGTTTTTT
>.|TRBV6-5|15|TRBJ2-7|TRBD1
CASSYSGQGSYEQYF
TGTGCCAGCAGTTACTCGGGACAGGGCTCCTACGAGCAGTACTTC
>.|TRBV28|15|TRBJ1-5|TRBD1
CASSSQGGSGQPQHF
TGTGCCAGCAGTTCACAGGGGGGATCTGGACAGCCCCAGCATTTT
>.|TRBV4-3|18|TRBJ2-2|TRBD2
CASSQTSGRALGTGELFF
TGCGCCAGCAGCCAGACTAGCGGGAGGGCCCTTGGGACCGGGGAGCTGTTTTTT
>once|TRBV4-1|14|TRBJ2-5|.
CASSQPGRQETQYF
TGCGCCAGCAGCCAACCCGGGAGACAAGAGACCCAGTACTTC
>.|TRBV9|13|TRBJ2-3|.
CASSVAPGDTQYF
TGTGCCAGCAGCGTTGCCCCCGGGGATACGCAGTATTTT
>.|TRBV6-1|14|TRBJ2-2|TRBD2
CASSAGGPTGELFF
TGTGCCAGCAGTGCGGGAGGGCCCACCGGGGAGCTGTTTTTT
>.|TRBV21-1|15|TRBJ1-2|.
CASTKARTEGYVYTF
TGTGCCAGCACCAAGGCTCGGACAGAAGGATATGTCTACACCTTC
>.|TRBV6-1|18|TRBJ2-6|TRBD1
CASSDRDRASSGANVLTF
TGTGCCAGCAGTGACCGGGACAGGGCGAGTTCTGGGGCCAACGTCCTGACTTTC
>.|TRBV15|14|TRBJ1-4|TRBD1
CATSRGTGGEKLFF
TGTGCCACCAGCAGAGGGACAGGGGGTGAAAAACTGTTTTTT
>once|TRBV28|15|TRBJ2-1|.
CASTLGDLGINEQFF
TGTGCCAGCACCCTAGGGGACTTAGGGATCAATGAGCAGTTCTTC
>.|TRBV9|15|TRBJ2-1|TRBD2
CASSLLAGVNNEQFF
TGTGCCAGCAGCCTACTAGCGGGGGTAAACAATGAGCAGTTCTTC